What follows are 2 T cell receptor beta chains derived from one specimen sequenced in a study of vaccination effects on CD4 cells after COVID-19. Assay: immunoSEQ multiplex PCR; the TCRdb copy retains only in-frame clones and omits some. The sample records around 20,000 clones, about 73% being singletons. No antigen has been assigned to these receptors. With the ViraFEST assay, the study expanded antigen-specific CD4+ T cells using viral peptide pools, then sequenced them. Following an approximately 9-day culture, CD4+ T cells were purified. The input for sequencing was CD4+ T cells from PBMCs cultured with HCoV-229E spike peptides, taken before COVID-19 vaccination. The receptors were sampled from a human donor who received a COVID-19 vaccine.

The CDR3 here is CSASSEGRDNQPQHF. In DNA form, the CDR3 reads TGCAGTGCTAGTTCGGAGGGGAGGGACAATCAGCCCCAGCATTTT. The V call is TRBV20-1, the J call TRBJ1-5; D might be TRBD1 (5 bases). This CDR3 is built from 15 residues. V lost 3 bases and J 3 bases, leaving 15 bases between the germline ends. Germline lookup yields CDR1 DFQATT and CDR2 SNEGSKA (reference sequence).

This clone was found once. The V gene is TRBV2, the J gene TRBJ2-1, with 7 bases identical to TRBD2. V lost 4 bases, J lost 6 bases, and 6 bases stayed unmatched. CDR3 length: 14 residues. Germline V CDR1 and CDR2: SNHLY, FYNNEI. In DNA form, the CDR3 reads TGTGCCAGCAGTGGGCTAGCGGCAATCAATGAGCAGTTCTTC. Amino acids: CASSGLAAINEQFF.